This T cell receptor (beta chain) was obtained from a study of breast tumors, draining lymph nodes, adjacent tissues. TCRdb reprocessed the multiplex PCR reads via MiXCR and lists one record per CDR3 protein. The sample records more than 100,000 distinct CDR3 sequences, 20% to 25% being singletons. This clonotype was seen many times. Breast cancer patients provided tissue from their axillary draining lymph nodes. CDR3 length equals 12 residues. V was trimmed by 0 bases and J by 10 bases, leaving 8 bases between them. Germline loops: CDR1 LGHNA, CDR2 YNFKEQ. V usage is TRBV4-2 and J usage is TRBJ2-3; D might be TRBD2 (6 bases). This receptor was identified in a female donor with breast cancer. Some clones in this sample may be carry-over from other donors' samples. Input material: axillary lymph node tissue. CDR3: CASSQDAGSQYF. CDR3 nucleotides: TGTGCCAGCAGCCAAGATGCGGGATCGCAGTATTTT.